This T cell receptor (beta chain) was documented in a study of response to subunit inactivated influenza vaccine. V gave up 7 bases and J gave up 0 bases, with 9 bases separating them. The CDR3 totals 13 residues. Germline V gives CDR1 SNHLY, CDR2 FYNNEI. Each CDR3 protein is one row after TCRdb ran MiXCR on the RT-PCR reads. The table shows about 310,000 distinct CDR3 sequences, with about a fifth occurring only once. Study-level points and caveats: Each seasonal influenza vaccination recruits few new T cells, the authors suggested.

This clonotype showed up many times. The antigen remains undetermined. The receptor was derived from a man aged 50 to 69 who received an inactivated influenza vaccine. J is TRBJ1-1 and V is TRBV2; D uncertain. The specimen was PBMCs from blood, collected about 20 months after vaccination. This CDR3 is CASTAGMNTEAFF. The DNA for the CDR3 is TGTGCCAGCACGGCAGGTATGAACACTGAAGCTTTCTTT.